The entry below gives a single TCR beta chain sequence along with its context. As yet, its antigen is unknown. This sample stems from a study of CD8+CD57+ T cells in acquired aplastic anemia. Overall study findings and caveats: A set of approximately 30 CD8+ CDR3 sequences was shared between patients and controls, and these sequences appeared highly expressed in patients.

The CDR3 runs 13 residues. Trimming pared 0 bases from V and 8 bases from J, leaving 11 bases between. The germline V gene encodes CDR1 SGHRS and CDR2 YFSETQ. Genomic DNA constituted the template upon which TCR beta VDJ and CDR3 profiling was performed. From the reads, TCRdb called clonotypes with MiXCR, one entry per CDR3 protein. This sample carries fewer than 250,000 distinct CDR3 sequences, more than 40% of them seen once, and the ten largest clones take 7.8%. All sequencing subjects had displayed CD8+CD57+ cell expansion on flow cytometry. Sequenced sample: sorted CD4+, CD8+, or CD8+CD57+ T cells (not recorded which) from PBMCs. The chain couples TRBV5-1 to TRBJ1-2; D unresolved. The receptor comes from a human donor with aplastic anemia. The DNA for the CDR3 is TGCGCCAGCAGCTTGGAGGCGGGAGGGGGCTACACCTTC. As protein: CASSLEAGGGYTF.